The 21 T cell receptor beta chains in this list originate from one sample, sequenced in a study of T-cell memory formation after mild COVID-19. TCRdb ran MiXCR on the 5' RACE reads and lists one entry per CDR3 protein. The data show under 300,000 distinct CDR3 sequences, roughly 17% seen once. Material: PBMCs or a T cell subset sorted from them (not recorded which). These receptor sequences come from a man aged 18 to 30 who had mild COVID-19 (a few samples of this study predate the infection). Cell type and time point are not known.

This clonotype was seen more than once but under ten times. For the CDR3, the DNA is TGTGCCAGCAGCCGGGCGTGGGGATTGAGCACCGGGGAGCTGTTTTTT. Encoded protein: CASSRAWGLSTGELFF. This chain connects TRBV5-6 to TRBJ2-2, with D hard to call. This CDR3 is 16 amino acids long. Looked up from germline, CDR1 is SGHDT and CDR2 is YYEEEE. Trimming removed 4 bases at V and 4 bases at J, with 17 bases between.

This clonotype has just a few counts. The V call is TRBV5-1, the J call TRBJ1-1; D is perhaps TRBD1 (6 bases). The V end was cut by 4 bases, the J end by 13 bases, with 23 bases between. The CDR3 covers 14 residues. The germline V gene encodes CDR1 SGHRS and CDR2 YFSETQ. CDR3 amino acids: CASSLKGDGLPGFF. The CDR3 nucleotides read TGCGCCAGCAGCCTCAAGGGGGACGGCCTCCCGGGTTTCTTT.

This clonotype was counted at least ten times. The rearrangement joins TRBV29-1 to TRBJ2-7, with D possibly being TRBD1 or TRBD2 (5 bases each). Germline CDR1 SQVTM, CDR2 ANQGSEA. The CDR3 has 14 residues. V lost 3 bases, J lost 2 bases, and 14 bases lay in between. The CDR3 DNA is TGCAGCGTTGAGTTGCAGGGACGCGCCTACGAGCAGTACTTC. Translating gives CSVELQGRAYEQYF.

J is TRBJ2-2 and V is TRBV21-1. TRBV21-1 is reported as a pseudogene. The length of the CDR3 is 13 residues. The CDR3 DNA is TGTGCCAGCAGCGCTCAGGAAACCGGGGAGCTGTTTTTT. This gives the protein CASSAQETGELFF.

The chain links TRBV12-3 or TRBV12-4 to TRBJ1-3, with a possible D match to TRBD1 (5 bases). V was shortened by 6 bases and J by 1 base, with 16 bases between the two germline ends. This CDR3 region has 16 residues. CDR3: CASREGLWSSGNTIYF. In DNA form, the CDR3 reads TGTGCCAGCAGAGAGGGGTTATGGTCATCTGGAAACACCATATATTTT.

This clonotype has only a few counts. This sequence joins TRBV6-5 and TRBJ2-1; 9 nucleotides agree with TRBD2. With V trimmed by 6 bases and J by 4 bases, 10 bases remained unmatched. The CDR3 spans 16 residues. The germline gives CDR1 MNHEY, CDR2 SVGAGI. The CDR3 sequence: CASRPTGSGGYNEQFF. Here the CDR3 DNA reads TGTGCCAGCAGACCCACTGGGAGCGGGGGGTACAATGAGCAGTTCTTC.

This clonotype was counted between two and nine times. The chain is built from TRBV15 and TRBJ1-4; 11 nucleotides agree with TRBD1. Trimming at V came to 2 bases and at J to 8 bases, leaving 4 bases not matched to a gene. Per germline, CDR1 LNHNV and CDR2 YYDKDF (reference sequence). The CDR3 spans 15 residues. Here the CDR3 DNA reads TGTGCCACCAGCAGACTCGGACAGGGGGCGGAAAAACTGTTTTTT. The encoded protein is CATSRLGQGAEKLFF.

The V call is TRBV29-1, the J call TRBJ2-1; TRBD2 matches 7 bases. CDR3 size: 14 residues. Germline CDR1 and CDR2: SQVTM and ANQGSEA. Trimming cost V 1 base and J 6 bases; bases outside gene matches: 6. CDR3 nucleotide sequence: TGCAGCGTTGAAGGGGGACTACACACCAATGAGCAGTTCTTC. Its translation is CSVEGGLHTNEQFF.

DNA for the CDR3: TGTGCCAGGGGGAACACTGAAGCTTTCTTT. This codes for CARGNTEAFF. The chain employs TRBV6-6 and TRBJ1-1; no firm D call. V shed 9 bases and J shed 1 base, with 3 bases lying between them. The CDR3 consists of 10 residues. The germline V gene encodes CDR1 MNHNY and CDR2 SVGAGI (reference sequence).

The chain has TRBV7-9 and TRBJ1-1; D is undetermined. V gave up 5 bases and J gave up 6 bases, with 10 bases separating them. Per the germline V gene, CDR1 is SEHNR and CDR2 is FQNEAQ (reference sequence). The CDR3 has 12 amino acids. CDR3 coding DNA: TGTGCCAGCAGCCCACCTCCATCTGAAGCTTTCTTT. Protein product: CASSPPPSEAFF.

The chain is built from TRBV6-5 and TRBJ2-2; D is unclear. V lost 6 bases, J lost 4 bases, and 6 bases lay in between. This CDR3 is built from 12 residues. Germline V gives CDR1 MNHEY, CDR2 SVGAGI. CDR3 nucleotides: TGTGCCAGCAGGGTATTCACCGGGGAGCTGTTTTTT. As protein: CASRVFTGELFF.

V is TRBV5-1 and J is TRBJ1-1; no definite D call. V was trimmed by 0 bases and J by 2 bases, leaving 11 bases between them. The CDR3 has 15 residues. Germline assignment: CDR1 SGHRS and CDR2 YFSETQ. CDR3 DNA: TGCGCCAGCAGCTTGGTTGGGCTTTCTAACACTGAAGCTTTCTTT. Translating gives CASSLVGLSNTEAFF.

This clonotype has a count of ten or more. The chain carries TRBV7-3 and TRBJ1-1; D not resolved. There are 13 residues in the CDR3. V lost 6 bases and J lost 5, with 13 bases in between. Germline V gene lookup returns CDR1 SGHTA and CDR2 FQGTGA. The CDR3 coding sequence is TGTGCCAGCAGTTCCGGTGGGTTGACTGAAGCTTTCTTT. It is translated as CASSSGGLTEAFF.

The rearrangement joins TRBV7-2 to TRBJ2-5; 10 bases are shared with TRBD2. Trimming cost V 4 bases and J 2 bases; bases outside gene matches: 19. Looked up from germline, CDR1 is SGHTA and CDR2 is FQGNSA. This CDR3 is built from 20 residues. The CDR3 loop reads CASSSTRRTSGAIKQETQYF. The CDR3 DNA reads TGTGCCAGCAGCTCGACCCGCAGGACTAGCGGAGCTATCAAACAAGAGACCCAGTACTTC.

The J gene is TRBJ2-3, the V gene TRBV7-9; 10 bases line up with TRBD2. CDR3 length: 15 amino acids. V trimming: 3 bases; J trimming: 1 base; junction bases outside the gene matches: 1. Germline values: CDR1 SEHNR, CDR2 FQNEAQ (reference sequence). The CDR3 DNA is TGTGCCAGCAGCTTCACTAGCGGGGGCACAGATACGCAGTATTTT. Residues: CASSFTSGGTDTQYF.

The chain uses TRBV10-3 and TRBJ2-3; 7 bases are a match to TRBD2. With V trimmed by 11 bases and J by 0 bases, 11 bases remained unmatched. The CDR3 runs 15 residues. Germline V gene data show CDR1 as ENHRY and CDR2 as SYGVKD. This CDR3 is CAYSRHGGSTDTQYF. In nucleotides, the CDR3 is TGTGCCTATAGCAGGCACGGGGGGAGCACAGATACGCAGTATTTT.

The V and J genes are TRBV21-1 and TRBJ1-1. TRBV21-1 is a pseudogene locus. The length of the CDR3 is 15 residues. CDR3 sequence (DNA): TGTGCCAGCAGCAAACCGGCAGGAGTCTACACTGAAGCTTTCTTT. It translates to CASSKPAGVYTEAFF.

This clonotype was observed a handful of times. The chain combines TRBV7-2 with TRBJ1-4; 7 bases agree with TRBD1. In germline, CDR1 is SGHTA, CDR2 FQGNSA. The CDR3 totals 14 residues. V lost 7 bases, J lost 5 bases, and 7 bases stayed unmatched. Written as DNA, the CDR3 is TGTGCCAGCACCAGGGGACAGTTAAATGAAAAACTGTTTTTT. Its protein product is CASTRGQLNEKLFF.

This chain uses TRBV30 with TRBJ1-5, with D possibly TRBD1 on 5 matching bases. Germline V lookup: CDR1 GTSNPN, CDR2 SVGIG (reference sequence). The CDR3 loop spans 13 amino acids. V lost 3 bases and J 6 bases, leaving 12 bases between the germline ends. The CDR3 spells CAWSGAEGQPQHF. The CDR3 DNA sequence: TGTGCCTGGAGCGGGGCTGAGGGTCAGCCCCAGCATTTT.

This clonotype was recorded many times. CDR3 residues: CASSFSSGGSYNEQFF. As DNA, the CDR3 is TGCGCCAGCAGCTTCTCTAGCGGGGGGTCCTACAATGAGCAGTTCTTC. This rearrangement joins TRBV5-1 to TRBJ2-1, with 11 bases identical to TRBD2. The J segment lost 1 base and the V segment lost 2 bases, leaving 2 bases of the junction unmatched. Germline assignment: CDR1 SGHRS and CDR2 YFSETQ. CDR3 length equals 16 residues.

This clonotype was seen a handful of times. The chain is built from TRBV6-5 and TRBJ1-1; D ambiguous. The CDR3 has 13 amino acids. The germline V gene has CDR1 MNHEY and CDR2 SVGAGI. Trimming stripped 5 bases from V and 1 base from J, with 8 bases between. CDR3: CASSQTANTEAFF. CDR3 coding DNA: TGTGCCAGCAGTCAGACGGCGAACACTGAAGCTTTCTTT.